This entry features one TCR beta chain sequence. What it recognizes is unknown. The time point was: week 11, during vaccination. Every vaccination contained 300 ug of the mutant IDH1 20-mer peptide and was paired with topical imiquimod. Sequenced by immunoSEQ multiplex PCR; TCRdb stores in-frame clones only, minus some. In the table there are 35,000 to 50,000 clones, around 84% of which are singletons. Trimming pared 6 bases from V and 3 bases from J, leaving 12 bases between. The CDR3 loop spans 14 amino acids. Looked up from germline, CDR1 is MNHEY and CDR2 is SVGAGI. This entry belongs to a study of a mutant IDH1 vaccine in newly diagnosed glioma. Study as a whole: Patients in the study were vaccinated eight times, receiving shots in weeks 1, 3, 5, 7, 11, 15, 19 and 23. Vaccination was launched 4-6 weeks after radiotherapy alone, or with temozolomide cycles.

The origin of this receptor is a middle-aged man with glioma. Specimen: PBMCs, collected from a glioma patient whose treatment included an IDH1 peptide vaccine. The genes are TRBV6-5 and TRBJ2-1, with a tentative D call TRBD1 (6 bases). The CDR3 bases are TGTGCCAGCAGCCGACAGGCCAACTACAATGAGCAGTTCTTC. This translates into CASSRQANYNEQFF.